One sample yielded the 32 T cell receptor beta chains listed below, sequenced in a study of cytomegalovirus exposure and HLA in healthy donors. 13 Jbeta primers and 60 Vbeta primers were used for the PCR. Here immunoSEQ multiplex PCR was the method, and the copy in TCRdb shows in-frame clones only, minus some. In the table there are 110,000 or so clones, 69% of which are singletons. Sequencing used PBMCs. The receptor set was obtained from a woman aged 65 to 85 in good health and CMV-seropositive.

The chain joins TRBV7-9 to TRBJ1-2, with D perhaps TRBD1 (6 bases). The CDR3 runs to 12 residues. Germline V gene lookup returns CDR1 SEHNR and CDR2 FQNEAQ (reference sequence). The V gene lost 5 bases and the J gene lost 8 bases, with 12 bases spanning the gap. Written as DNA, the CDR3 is TGTGCCAGCAGCCTACAGGGCATAGGCTACACCTTC. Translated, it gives CASSLQGIGYTF.

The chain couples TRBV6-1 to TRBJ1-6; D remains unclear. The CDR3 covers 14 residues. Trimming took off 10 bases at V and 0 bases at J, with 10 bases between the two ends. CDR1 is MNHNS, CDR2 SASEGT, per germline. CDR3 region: CAIQQSSYNSPLHF. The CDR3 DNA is TGTGCCATACAACAGAGCTCCTATAATTCACCCCTCCACTTT.

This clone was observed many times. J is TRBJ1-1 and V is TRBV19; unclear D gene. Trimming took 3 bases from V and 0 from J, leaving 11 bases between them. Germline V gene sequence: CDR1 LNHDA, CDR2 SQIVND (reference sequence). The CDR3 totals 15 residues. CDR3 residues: CASSMEDSMNTEAFF. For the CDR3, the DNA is TGTGCCAGTAGTATGGAAGATAGCATGAACACTGAAGCTTTCTTT.

Here the CDR3 reads CASRKEGVEQYF. The DNA of the CDR3 is TGCGCCAGCCGGAAGGAAGGGGTCGAGCAGTACTTC. The chain links TRBV10-2 to TRBJ2-7, with a tentative D call TRBD1 (5 bases). The germline V and J ends were trimmed by 8 bases and 6 bases, with 14 bases remaining between them. Per the germline V gene, CDR1 is WSHSY and CDR2 is SAAADI. The CDR3 length is 12 residues.

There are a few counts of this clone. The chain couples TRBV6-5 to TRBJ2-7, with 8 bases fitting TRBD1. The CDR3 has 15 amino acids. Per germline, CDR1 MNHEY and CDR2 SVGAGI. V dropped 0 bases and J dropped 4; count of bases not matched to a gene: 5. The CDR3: CASSYSPTGAYEQYF. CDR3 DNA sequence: TGTGCCAGCAGTTACTCGCCGACAGGGGCTTACGAGCAGTACTTC.

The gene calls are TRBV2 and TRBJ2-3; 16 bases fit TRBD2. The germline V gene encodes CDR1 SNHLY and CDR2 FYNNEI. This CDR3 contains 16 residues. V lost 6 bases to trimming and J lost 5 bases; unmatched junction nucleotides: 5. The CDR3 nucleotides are TGTGCCAGCAGGGGACTAGCGGGGGGGCGTGGAGATACGCAGTATTTT. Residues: CASRGLAGGRGDTQYF.

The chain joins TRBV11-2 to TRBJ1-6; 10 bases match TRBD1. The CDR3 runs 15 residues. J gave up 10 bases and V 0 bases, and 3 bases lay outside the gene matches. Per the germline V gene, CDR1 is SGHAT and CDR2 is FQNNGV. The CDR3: CASSLETGGISPLHF. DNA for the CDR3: TGTGCCAGCAGCTTAGAGACAGGGGGCATATCACCCCTCCACTTT.

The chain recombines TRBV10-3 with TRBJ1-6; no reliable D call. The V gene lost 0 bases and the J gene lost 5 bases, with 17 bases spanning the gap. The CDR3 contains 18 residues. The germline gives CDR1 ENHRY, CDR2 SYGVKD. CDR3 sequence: CAISESVTTRSNNSPLHF. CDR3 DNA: TGTGCCATCAGTGAGTCGGTCACCACACGCAGTAATAATTCACCCCTCCACTTT.

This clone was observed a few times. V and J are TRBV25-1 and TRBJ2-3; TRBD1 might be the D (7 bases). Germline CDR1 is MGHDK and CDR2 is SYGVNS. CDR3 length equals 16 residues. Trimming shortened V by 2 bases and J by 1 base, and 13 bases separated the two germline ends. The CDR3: CASSENGRGGTDTQYF. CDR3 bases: TGTGCCAGCAGTGAAAATGGCAGGGGGGGCACAGATACGCAGTATTTT.

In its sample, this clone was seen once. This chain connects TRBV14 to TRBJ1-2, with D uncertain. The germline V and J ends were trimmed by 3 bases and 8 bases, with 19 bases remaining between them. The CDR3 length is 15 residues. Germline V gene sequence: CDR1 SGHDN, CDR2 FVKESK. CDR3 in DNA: TGTGCCAGCAGCCAGACTTACACGGTGGACTTGGGCTACACCTTC. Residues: CASSQTYTVDLGYTF.

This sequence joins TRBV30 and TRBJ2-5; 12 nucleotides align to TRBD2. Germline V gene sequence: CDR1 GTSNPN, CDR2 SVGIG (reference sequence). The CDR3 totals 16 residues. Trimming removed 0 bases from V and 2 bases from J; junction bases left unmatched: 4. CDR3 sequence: CAWSVRGLAGQETQYF. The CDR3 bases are TGTGCCTGGAGTGTACGGGGACTAGCGGGTCAAGAGACCCAGTACTTC.

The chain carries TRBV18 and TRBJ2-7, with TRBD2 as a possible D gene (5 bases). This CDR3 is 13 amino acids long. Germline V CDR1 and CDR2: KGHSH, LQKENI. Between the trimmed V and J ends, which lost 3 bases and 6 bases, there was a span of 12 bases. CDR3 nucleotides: TGTGCCAGCTCACCGGAGGAGCTCTCCGAGCAGTACTTC. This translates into CASSPEELSEQYF.

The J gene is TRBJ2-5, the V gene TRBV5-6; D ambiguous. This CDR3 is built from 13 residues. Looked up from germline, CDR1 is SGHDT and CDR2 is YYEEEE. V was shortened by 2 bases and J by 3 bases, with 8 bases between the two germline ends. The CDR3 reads CASSLVTEETQYF. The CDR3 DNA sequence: TGTGCCAGCAGCTTAGTTACAGAAGAGACCCAGTACTTC.

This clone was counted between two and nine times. Here the CDR3 DNA reads TGTGCCAGCAGTGAACAGGGCGAAAGGCAGCCCCAGCATTTT. This translates into CASSEQGERQPQHF. This chain connects TRBV2 to TRBJ1-5; D is perhaps TRBD1 (5 bases). CDR1 is SNHLY, CDR2 FYNNEI, per germline. CDR3 length: 14 residues. Trimming removed 2 bases at V and 7 bases at J, with 12 bases between.

CDR3 nucleotides: TGTGCCAGCCCGGGGGTTTTTGGCACTGAAGCTTTCTTT. This translates into CASPGVFGTEAFF. The chain joins TRBV6-1 to TRBJ1-1; D might be TRBD1 (5 bases). The CDR3 spans 13 residues. Trimming removed 8 bases at V and 4 bases at J, with 14 bases between. The germline V gene has CDR1 MNHNS and CDR2 SASEGT.

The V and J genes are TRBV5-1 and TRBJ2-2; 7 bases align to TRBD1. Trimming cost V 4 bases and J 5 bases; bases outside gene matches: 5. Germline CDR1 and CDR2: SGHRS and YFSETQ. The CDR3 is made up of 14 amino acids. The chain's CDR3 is CASSARQGTGELFF. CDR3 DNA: TGCGCCAGCAGCGCACGACAGGGAACCGGGGAGCTGTTTTTT. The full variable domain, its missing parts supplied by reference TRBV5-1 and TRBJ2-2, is KAGVTQTPRYLIKTRGQQVTLSCSPISGHRSVSWYQQTPGQGLQFLFEYFSETQRNKGNFPGRFSGRQFSNSRSEMNVSTLELGDSALYLCASSARQGTGELFFGEGSRLTVL.

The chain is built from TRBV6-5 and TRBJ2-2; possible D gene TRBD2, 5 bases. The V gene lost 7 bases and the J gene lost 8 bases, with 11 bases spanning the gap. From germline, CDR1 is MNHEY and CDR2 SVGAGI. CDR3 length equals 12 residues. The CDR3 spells CASTTRKGELFF. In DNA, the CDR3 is TGTGCCAGCACCACTAGAAAAGGGGAGCTGTTTTTT.

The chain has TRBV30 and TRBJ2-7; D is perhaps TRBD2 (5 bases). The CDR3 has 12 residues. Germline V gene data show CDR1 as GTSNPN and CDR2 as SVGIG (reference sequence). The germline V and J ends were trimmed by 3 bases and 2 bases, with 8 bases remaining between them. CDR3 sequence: CAWSGDTYEQYF. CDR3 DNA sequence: TGTGCCTGGAGCGGGGATACCTACGAGCAGTACTTC. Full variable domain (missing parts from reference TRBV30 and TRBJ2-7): SQTIHQWPATLVQPVGSPLSLECTVEGTSNPNLYWYRQAAGRGLQLLFYSVGIGQISSEVPQNLSASRPQDRQFILSSKKLLLSDSGFYLCAWSGDTYEQYFGPGTRLTVT.

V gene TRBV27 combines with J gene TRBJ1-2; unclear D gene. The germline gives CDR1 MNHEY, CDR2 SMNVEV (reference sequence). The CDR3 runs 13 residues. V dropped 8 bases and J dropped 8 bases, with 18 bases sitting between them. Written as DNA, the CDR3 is TGTGCCAGCTACGCGCTGGGTGAGGGCGGCTACACCTTC. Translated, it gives CASYALGEGGYTF.

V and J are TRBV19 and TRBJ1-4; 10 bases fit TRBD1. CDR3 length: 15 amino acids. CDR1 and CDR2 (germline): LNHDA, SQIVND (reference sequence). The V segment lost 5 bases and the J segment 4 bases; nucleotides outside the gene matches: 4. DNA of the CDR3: TGTGCCAGTAGTCCCGGACAGGGGGGTAATGAAAAACTGTTTTTT. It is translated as CASSPGQGGNEKLFF.

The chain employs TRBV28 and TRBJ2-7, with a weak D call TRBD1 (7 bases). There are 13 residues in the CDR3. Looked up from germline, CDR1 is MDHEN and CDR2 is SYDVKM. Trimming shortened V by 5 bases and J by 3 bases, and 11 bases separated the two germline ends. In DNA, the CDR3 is TGTGCCAGCAGTCCAGGGGGACTCTACGAGCAGTACTTC. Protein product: CASSPGGLYEQYF.

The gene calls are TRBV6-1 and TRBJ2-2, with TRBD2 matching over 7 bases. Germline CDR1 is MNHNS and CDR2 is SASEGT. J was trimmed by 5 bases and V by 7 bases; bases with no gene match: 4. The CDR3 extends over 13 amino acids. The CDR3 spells CASKMGGTGELFF. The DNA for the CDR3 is TGTGCCAGCAAGATGGGAGGGACCGGGGAGCTGTTTTTT.

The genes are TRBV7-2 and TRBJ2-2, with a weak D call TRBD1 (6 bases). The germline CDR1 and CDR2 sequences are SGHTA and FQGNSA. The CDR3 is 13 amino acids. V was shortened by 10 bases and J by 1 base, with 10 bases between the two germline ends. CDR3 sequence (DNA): TGTGCCATCCGGACAGTGAACACCGGGGAGCTGTTTTTT. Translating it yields CAIRTVNTGELFF. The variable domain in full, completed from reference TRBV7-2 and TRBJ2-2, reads GAGVSQSPSNKVTEKGKDVELRCDPISGHTALYWYRQSLGQGLEFLIYFQGNSAPDKSGLPSDRFSAERTGGSVSTLTIQRTQQEDSAVYLCAIRTVNTGELFFGEGSRLTVL.

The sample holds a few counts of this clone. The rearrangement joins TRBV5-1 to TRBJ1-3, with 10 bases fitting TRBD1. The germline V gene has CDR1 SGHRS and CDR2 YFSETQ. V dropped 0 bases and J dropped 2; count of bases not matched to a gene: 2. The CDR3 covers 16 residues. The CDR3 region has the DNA TGCGCCAGCAGCTTGGGGACAGGGGGAACTGGAAACACCATATATTTT. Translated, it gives CASSLGTGGTGNTIYF.

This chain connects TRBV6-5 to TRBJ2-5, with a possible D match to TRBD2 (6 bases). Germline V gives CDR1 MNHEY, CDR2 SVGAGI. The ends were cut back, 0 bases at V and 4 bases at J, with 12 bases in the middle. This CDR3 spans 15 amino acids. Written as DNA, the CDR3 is TGTGCCAGCAGTTACTCGAGGCTAGCGTCAGAGACCCAGTACTTC. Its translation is CASSYSRLASETQYF.

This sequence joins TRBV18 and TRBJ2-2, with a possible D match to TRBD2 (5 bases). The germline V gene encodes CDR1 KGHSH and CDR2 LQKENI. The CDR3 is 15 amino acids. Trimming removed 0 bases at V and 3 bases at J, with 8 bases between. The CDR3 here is CASSPPNGDTGELFF. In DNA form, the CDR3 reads TGTGCCAGCTCACCACCGAACGGGGACACCGGGGAGCTGTTTTTT. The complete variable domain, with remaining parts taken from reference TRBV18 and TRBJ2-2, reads NAGVMQNPRHLVRRRGQEARLRCSPMKGHSHVYWYRQLPEEGLKFMVYLQKENIIDESGMPKERFSAEFPKEGPSILRIQQVVRGDSAAYFCASSPPNGDTGELFFGEGSRLTVL.

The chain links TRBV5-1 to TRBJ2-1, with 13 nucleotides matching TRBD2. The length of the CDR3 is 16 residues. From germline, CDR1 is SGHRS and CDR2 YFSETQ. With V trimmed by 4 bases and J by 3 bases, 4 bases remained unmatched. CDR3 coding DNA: TGCGCCAGCAGCCTCTGGACTAGCGGGGGCTACAATGAGCAGTTCTTC. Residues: CASSLWTSGGYNEQFF.

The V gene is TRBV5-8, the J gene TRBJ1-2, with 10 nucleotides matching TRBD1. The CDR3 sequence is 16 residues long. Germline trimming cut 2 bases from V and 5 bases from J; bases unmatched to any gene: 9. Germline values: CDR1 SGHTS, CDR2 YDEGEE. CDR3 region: CASSLRQGATGYGYTF. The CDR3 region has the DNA TGTGCCAGCAGCTTAAGACAGGGGGCAACAGGATATGGCTACACCTTC.

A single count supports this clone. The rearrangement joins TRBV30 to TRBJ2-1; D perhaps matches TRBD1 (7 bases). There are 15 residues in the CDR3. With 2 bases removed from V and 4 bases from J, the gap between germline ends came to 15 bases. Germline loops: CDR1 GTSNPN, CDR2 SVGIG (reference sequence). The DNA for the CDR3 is TGTGCCTGGAGTCAGGCAGGGGGGTTTTACAATGAGCAGTTCTTC. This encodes CAWSQAGGFYNEQFF.

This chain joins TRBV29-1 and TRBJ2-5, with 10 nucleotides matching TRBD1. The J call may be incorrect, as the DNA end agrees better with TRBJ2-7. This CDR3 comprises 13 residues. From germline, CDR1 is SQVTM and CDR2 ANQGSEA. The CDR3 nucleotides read TGCAGCGCCCGACAGGGGGCTGGGAACGAGCAGTACTTC. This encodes CSARQGAGNEQYF.

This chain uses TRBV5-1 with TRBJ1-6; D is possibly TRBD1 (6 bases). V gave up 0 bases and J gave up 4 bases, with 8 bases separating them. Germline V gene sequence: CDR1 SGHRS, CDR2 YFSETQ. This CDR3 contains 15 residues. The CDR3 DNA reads TGCGCCAGCAGCTTGGGAGGACAGTATAATTCACCCCTCCACTTT. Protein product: CASSLGGQYNSPLHF. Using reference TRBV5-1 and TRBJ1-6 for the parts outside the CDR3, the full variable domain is KAGVTQTPRYLIKTRGQQVTLSCSPISGHRSVSWYQQTPGQGLQFLFEYFSETQRNKGNFPGRFSGRQFSNSRSEMNVSTLELGDSALYLCASSLGGQYNSPLHFGNGTRLTVT.

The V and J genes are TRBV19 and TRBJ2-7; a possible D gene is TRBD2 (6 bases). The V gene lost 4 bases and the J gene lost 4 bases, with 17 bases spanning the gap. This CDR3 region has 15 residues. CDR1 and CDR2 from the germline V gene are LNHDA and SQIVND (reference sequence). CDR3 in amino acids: CASSRDSQGFYEQYF. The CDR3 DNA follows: TGTGCCAGTAGTAGGGACTCCCAAGGGTTTTACGAGCAGTACTTC.